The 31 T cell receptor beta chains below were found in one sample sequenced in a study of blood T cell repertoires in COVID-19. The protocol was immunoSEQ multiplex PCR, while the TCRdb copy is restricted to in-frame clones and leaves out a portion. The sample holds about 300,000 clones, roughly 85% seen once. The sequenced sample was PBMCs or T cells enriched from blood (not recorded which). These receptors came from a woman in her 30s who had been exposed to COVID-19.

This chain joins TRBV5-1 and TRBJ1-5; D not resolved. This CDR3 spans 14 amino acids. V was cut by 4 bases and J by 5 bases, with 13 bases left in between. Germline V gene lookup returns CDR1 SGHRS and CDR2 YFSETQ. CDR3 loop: CASSMGGIHQPQHF. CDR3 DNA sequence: TGCGCCAGCAGCATGGGCGGGATACATCAGCCCCAGCATTTT.

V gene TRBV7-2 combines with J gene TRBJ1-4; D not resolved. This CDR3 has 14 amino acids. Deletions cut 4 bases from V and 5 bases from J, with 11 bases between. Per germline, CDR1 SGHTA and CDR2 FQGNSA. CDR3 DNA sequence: TGTGCCAGCAGCTCCCGGACTGGGAATGAAAAACTGTTTTTT. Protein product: CASSSRTGNEKLFF.

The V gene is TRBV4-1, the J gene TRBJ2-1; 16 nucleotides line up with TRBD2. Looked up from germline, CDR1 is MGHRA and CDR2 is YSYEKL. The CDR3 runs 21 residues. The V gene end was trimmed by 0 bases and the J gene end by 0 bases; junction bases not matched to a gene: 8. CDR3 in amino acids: CASSQEQGLAGGPGSYNEQFF. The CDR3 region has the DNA TGCGCCAGCAGCCAAGAGCAGGGACTAGCGGGAGGGCCCGGCTCCTACAATGAGCAGTTCTTC.

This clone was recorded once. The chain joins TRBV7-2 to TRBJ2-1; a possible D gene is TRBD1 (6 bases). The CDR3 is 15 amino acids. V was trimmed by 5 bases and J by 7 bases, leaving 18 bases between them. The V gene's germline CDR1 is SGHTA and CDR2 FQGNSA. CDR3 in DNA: TGTGCCAGCAGCCCCGCTAACCCAACAGGGAATGAGCAGTTCTTC. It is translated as CASSPANPTGNEQFF. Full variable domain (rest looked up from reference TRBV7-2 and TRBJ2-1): GAGVSQSPSNKVTEKGKDVELRCDPISGHTALYWYRQSLGQGLEFLIYFQGNSAPDKSGLPSDRFSAERTGGSVSTLTIQRTQQEDSAVYLCASSPANPTGNEQFFGPGTRLTVL.

CDR3 amino acids: CASSPHRQGNYEQYF. DNA of the CDR3: TGTGCCAGCAGTCCCCATCGACAGGGTAACTACGAGCAGTACTTC. This chain joins TRBV28 and TRBJ2-7, with 7 bases matching TRBD1. J was trimmed by 3 bases and V by 5 bases; bases with no gene match: 10. The CDR3 length is 15 residues. CDR1 and CDR2 (germline): MDHEN, SYDVKM.

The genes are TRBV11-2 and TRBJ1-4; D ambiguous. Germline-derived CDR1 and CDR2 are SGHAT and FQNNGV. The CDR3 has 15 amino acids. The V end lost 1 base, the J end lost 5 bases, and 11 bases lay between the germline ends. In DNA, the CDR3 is TGTGCCAGCAGCTTAGGGCTGGGCCACAATGAAAAACTGTTTTTT. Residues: CASSLGLGHNEKLFF.

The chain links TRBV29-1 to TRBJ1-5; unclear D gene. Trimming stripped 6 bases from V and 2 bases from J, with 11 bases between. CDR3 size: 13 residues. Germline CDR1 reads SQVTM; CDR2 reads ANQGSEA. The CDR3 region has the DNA TGCAGCGTAACGTCAGAACGCAATCAGCCCCAGCATTTT. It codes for CSVTSERNQPQHF.

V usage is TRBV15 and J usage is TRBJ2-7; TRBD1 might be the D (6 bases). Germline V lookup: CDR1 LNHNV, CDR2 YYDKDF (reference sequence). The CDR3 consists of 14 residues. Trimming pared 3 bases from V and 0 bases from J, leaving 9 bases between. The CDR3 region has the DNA TGTGCCACCAGCAGGAAGACAGGCTCCTACGAGCAGTACTTC. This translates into CATSRKTGSYEQYF.

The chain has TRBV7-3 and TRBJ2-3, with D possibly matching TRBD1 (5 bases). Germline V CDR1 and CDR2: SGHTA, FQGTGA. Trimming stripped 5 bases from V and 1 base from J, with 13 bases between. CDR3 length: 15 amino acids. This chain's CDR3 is CASSRRQSGTDTQYF. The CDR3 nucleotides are TGTGCCAGCAGCAGGAGACAGTCCGGCACAGATACGCAGTATTTT.

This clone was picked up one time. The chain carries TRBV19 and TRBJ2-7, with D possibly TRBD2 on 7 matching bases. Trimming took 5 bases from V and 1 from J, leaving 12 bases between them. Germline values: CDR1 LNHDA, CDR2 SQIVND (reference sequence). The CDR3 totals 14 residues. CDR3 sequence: CASSVQGGSYEQYF. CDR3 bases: TGTGCCAGTAGTGTACAGGGAGGGTCCTACGAGCAGTACTTC.

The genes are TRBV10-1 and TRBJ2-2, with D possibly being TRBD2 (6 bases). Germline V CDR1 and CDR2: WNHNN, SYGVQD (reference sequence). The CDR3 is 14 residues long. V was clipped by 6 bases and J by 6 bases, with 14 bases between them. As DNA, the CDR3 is TGCGCCAGCAGGGGGCCGGGGGTGCCCGGGGAGCTGTTTTTT. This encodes CASRGPGVPGELFF.

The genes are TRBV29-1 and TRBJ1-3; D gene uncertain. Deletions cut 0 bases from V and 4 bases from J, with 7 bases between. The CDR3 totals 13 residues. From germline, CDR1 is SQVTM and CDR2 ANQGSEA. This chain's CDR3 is CSVEDLIGNTIYF. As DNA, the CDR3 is TGCAGCGTTGAAGATCTTATAGGAAACACCATATATTTT.

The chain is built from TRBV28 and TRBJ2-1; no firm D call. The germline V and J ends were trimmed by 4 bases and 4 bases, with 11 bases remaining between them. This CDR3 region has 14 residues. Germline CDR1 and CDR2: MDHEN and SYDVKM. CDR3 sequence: CASSSYLLYNEQFF. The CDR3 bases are TGTGCCAGCAGTTCGTATCTTCTATACAATGAGCAGTTCTTC.

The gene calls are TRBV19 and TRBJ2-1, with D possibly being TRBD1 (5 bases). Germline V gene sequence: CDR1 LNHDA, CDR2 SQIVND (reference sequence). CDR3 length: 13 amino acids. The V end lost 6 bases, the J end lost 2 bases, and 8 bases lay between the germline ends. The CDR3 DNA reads TGTGCCAGTAGCTCAGGGACCTACAATGAGCAGTTCTTC. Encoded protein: CASSSGTYNEQFF. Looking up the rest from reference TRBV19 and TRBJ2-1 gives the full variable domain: DGGITQSPKYLFRKEGQNVTLSCEQNLNHDAMYWYRQDPGQGLRLIYYSQIVNDFQKGDIAEGYSVSREKKESFPLTVTSAQKNPTAFYLCASSSGTYNEQFFGPGTRLTVL.

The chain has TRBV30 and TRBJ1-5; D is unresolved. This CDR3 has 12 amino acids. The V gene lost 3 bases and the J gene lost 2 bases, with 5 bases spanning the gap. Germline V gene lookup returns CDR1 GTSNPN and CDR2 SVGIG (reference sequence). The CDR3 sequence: CAWRAGNQPQHF. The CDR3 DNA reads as TGTGCCTGGAGGGCAGGCAATCAGCCCCAGCATTTT.

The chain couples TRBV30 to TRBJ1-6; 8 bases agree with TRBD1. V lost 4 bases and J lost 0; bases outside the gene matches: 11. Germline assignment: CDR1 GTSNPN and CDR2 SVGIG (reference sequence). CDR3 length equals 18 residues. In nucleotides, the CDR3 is TGTGCCTGGACGGACGGACAGGGAGGGGTCTCCTATAATTCACCCCTCCACTTT. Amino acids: CAWTDGQGGVSYNSPLHF.

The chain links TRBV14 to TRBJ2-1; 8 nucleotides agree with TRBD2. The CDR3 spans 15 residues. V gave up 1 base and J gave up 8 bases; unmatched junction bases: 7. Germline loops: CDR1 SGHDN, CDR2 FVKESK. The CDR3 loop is CASSQGAGAFDEQFF. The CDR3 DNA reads TGTGCCAGCAGCCAAGGAGCGGGGGCTTTCGATGAGCAGTTCTTC.

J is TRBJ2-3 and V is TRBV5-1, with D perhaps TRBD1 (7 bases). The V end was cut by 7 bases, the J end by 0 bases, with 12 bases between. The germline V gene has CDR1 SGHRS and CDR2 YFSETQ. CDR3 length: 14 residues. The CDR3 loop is CASGGTVSTDTQYF. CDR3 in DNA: TGCGCCAGCGGGGGGACAGTTAGCACAGATACGCAGTATTTT.

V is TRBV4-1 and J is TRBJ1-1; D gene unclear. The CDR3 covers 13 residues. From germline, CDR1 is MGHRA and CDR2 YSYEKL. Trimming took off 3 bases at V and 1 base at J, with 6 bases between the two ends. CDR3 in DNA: TGCGCCAGCAGCCATGTACAGAACACTGAAGCTTTCTTT. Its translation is CASSHVQNTEAFF.

CDR3 nucleotide sequence: TGTGCCAGCAGTGAGGACAGGGGCCCTTACGCTGAAGCTTTCTTT. It is translated as CASSEDRGPYAEAFF. The genes are TRBV6-1 and TRBJ1-1; 9 positions match TRBD1. Germline V gene data show CDR1 as MNHNS and CDR2 as SASEGT. This CDR3 is built from 15 residues. Trimming removed 3 bases from V and 6 bases from J; junction bases left unmatched: 8.

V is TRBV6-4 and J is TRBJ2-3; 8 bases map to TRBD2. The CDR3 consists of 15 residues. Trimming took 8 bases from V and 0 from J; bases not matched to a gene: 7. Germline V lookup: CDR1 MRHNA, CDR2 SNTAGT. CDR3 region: CASAYTSGSTDTQYF. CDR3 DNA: TGTGCCAGCGCATACACTAGCGGAAGCACAGATACGCAGTATTTT.

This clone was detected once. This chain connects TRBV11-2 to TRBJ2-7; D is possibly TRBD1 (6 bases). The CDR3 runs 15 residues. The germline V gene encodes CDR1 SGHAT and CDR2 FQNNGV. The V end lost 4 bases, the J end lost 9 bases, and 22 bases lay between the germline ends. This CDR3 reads CASSSVKGHITLQYF. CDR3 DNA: TGTGCCAGCAGCTCCGTTAAGGGACATATAACCTTGCAGTACTTC.

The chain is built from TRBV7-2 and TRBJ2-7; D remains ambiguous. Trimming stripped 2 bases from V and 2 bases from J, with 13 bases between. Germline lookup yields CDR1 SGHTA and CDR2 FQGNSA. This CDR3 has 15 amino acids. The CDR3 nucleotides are TGTGCCAGCAGCTTAAGCGTCAGTAGAGCCTACGAGCAGTACTTC. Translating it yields CASSLSVSRAYEQYF. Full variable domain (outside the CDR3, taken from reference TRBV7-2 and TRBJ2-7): GAGVSQSPSNKVTEKGKDVELRCDPISGHTALYWYRQSLGQGLEFLIYFQGNSAPDKSGLPSDRFSAERTGGSVSTLTIQRTQQEDSAVYLCASSLSVSRAYEQYFGPGTRLTVT.

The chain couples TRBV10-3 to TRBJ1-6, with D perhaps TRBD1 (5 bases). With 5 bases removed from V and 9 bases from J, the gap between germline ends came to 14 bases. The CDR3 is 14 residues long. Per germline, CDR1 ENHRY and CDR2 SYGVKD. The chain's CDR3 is CAISIDRNLSPLHF. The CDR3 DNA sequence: TGTGCCATCAGTATCGACAGAAATCTTTCACCCCTCCACTTT.

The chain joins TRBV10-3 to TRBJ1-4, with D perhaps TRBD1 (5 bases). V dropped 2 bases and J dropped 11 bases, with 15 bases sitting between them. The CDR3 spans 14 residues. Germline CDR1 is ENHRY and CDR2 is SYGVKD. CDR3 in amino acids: CAISERRELDKLFF. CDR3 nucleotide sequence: TGTGCCATCAGTGAGCGCAGGGAACTGGATAAACTGTTTTTT.

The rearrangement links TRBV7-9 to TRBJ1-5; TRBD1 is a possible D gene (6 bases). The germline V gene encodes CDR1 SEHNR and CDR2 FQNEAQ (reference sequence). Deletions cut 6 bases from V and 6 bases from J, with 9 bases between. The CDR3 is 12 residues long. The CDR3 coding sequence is TGTGCCAGCAGACAGGGAAGTCAGCCCCAGCATTTT. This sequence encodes CASRQGSQPQHF.

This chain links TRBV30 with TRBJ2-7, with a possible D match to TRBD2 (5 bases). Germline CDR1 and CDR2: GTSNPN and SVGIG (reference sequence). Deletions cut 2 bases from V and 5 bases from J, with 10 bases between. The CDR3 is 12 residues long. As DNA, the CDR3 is TGTGCCTGGAGTAGAGGAGGAGACGAGCAGTACTTC. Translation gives CAWSRGGDEQYF. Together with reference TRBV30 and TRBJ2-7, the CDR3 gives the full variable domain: SQTIHQWPATLVQPVGSPLSLECTVEGTSNPNLYWYRQAAGRGLQLLFYSVGIGQISSEVPQNLSASRPQDRQFILSSKKLLLSDSGFYLCAWSRGGDEQYFGPGTRLTVT.

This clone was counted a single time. The CDR3: CASSQFTLEGYTF. The CDR3 nucleotides are TGTGCCAGCAGCCAATTTACTCTCGAAGGCTACACCTTC. The chain carries TRBV4-2 and TRBJ1-2; D uncertain. CDR1 and CDR2 from the germline V gene are LGHNA and YNFKEQ. Deletions cut 2 bases from V and 8 bases from J, with 12 bases between. This CDR3 is built from 13 residues.

Here the CDR3 DNA reads TGTGCCAGCAGCACAGGGCAGGCCACTGAAGCTTTCTTT. This codes for CASSTGQATEAFF. The gene calls are TRBV6-5 and TRBJ1-1; D might be TRBD1 (6 bases). This CDR3 has 13 residues. Germline CDR1 reads MNHEY; CDR2 reads SVGAGI. The germline V and J ends were trimmed by 6 bases and 4 bases, with 12 bases remaining between them.

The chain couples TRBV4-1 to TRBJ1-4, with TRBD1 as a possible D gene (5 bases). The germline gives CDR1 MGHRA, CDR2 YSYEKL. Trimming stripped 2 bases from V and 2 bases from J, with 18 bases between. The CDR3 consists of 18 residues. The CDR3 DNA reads TGCGCCAGCAGCCAATTCCGACAGTTTGCAGTGACTAATGAAAAACTGTTTTTT. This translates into CASSQFRQFAVTNEKLFF.

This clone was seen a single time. The CDR3 DNA sequence: TGTGCCAGCAACCTAATAGCGGGAGGGGGGAATGAGCAGTTCTTC. Translation: CASNLIAGGGNEQFF. The chain links TRBV2 to TRBJ2-1; TRBD2 matches 11 bases. Germline V gives CDR1 SNHLY, CDR2 FYNNEI. With 7 bases clipped from V and 7 bases from J, the junction kept 9 bases outside the gene matches. The CDR3 runs 15 residues.